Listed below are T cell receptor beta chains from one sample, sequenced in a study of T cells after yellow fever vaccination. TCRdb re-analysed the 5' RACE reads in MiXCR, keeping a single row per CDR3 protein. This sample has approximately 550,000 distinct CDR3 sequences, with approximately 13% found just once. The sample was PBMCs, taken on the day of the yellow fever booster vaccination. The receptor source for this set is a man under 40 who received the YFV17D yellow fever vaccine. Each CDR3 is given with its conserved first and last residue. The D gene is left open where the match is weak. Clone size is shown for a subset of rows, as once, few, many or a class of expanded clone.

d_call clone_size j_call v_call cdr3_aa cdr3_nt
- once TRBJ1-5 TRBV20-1 CSARDQGRQPQHF TGCAGTGCTAGAGATCAGGGGCGGCAGCCCCAGCATTTT
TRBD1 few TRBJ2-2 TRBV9 CASSVEWTGILAGELFF TGTGCCAGCAGCGTAGAGTGGACAGGGATTTTGGCCGGGGAGCTGTTTTTT
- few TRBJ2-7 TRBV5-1 CASSSYIRPYEQYF TGCGCCAGCAGCTCGTACATACGGCCCTACGAGCAGTACTTC
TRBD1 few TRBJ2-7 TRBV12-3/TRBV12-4 CASSPEGQVLSEQYF TGTGCCAGCTCCCCCGAGGGACAGGTCCTCTCCGAGCAGTACTTC
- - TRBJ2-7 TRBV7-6 CASSLAPTSGSRNEQYF TGTGCCAGCAGCTTAGCCCCGACCAGCGGGTCAAGAAACGAGCAGTACTTC
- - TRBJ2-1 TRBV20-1 CSARIREEQFF TGCAGTGCCCGAATTCGGGAGGAGCAGTTCTTC
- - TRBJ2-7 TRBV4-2 CASSQERRLSYEQYF TGTGCCAGCAGCCAAGAGAGAAGGCTGTCCTACGAGCAGTACTTC
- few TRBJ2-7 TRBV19 CASSLWSGAYEQYF TGTGCCAGTAGTCTTTGGTCGGGAGCGTACGAGCAGTACTTC
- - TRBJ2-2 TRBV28 CASSLRRTGKLHGELFF TGTGCCAGCAGTTTACGAAGGACTGGGAAGTTGCACGGGGAGCTGTTTTTT
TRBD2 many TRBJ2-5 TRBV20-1 CSANPISGRGQETQYF TGCAGTGCTAACCCCATTAGCGGGAGGGGACAAGAGACCCAGTACTTC
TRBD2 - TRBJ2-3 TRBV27 CARLAGDADTQYF TGTGCCAGACTAGCGGGAGACGCAGATACGCAGTATTTT
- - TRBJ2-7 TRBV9 CASSVAGSGALYEQYF TGTGCCAGCAGCGTAGCGGGGTCGGGGGCGCTCTACGAGCAGTACTTC
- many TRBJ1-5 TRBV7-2 CASSPSSRGQPQHF TGTGCCAGCAGCCCATCCTCCAGGGGACAGCCCCAGCATTTT
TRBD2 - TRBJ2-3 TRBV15 CATREALTSGRTDTQYF TGTGCCACCAGGGAAGCGCTGACTAGCGGGAGAACAGATACGCAGTATTTT
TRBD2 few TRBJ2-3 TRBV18 CASSPLGLAGDTQYF TGTGCCAGCTCACCCCTTGGACTAGCGGGAGATACGCAGTATTTT
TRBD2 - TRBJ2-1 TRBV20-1 CSARLAVQPSYNEQFF TGCAGTGCTAGACTAGCGGTACAACCCTCCTACAATGAGCAGTTCTTC
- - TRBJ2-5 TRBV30 CAWNSRGMLETQYF TGTGCCTGGAACTCCCGGGGAATGCTGGAGACCCAGTACTTC
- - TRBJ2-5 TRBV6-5 CASSYGLRGGSGGTQYF TGTGCCAGCAGTTACGGACTTCGGGGAGGTTCCGGGGGGACCCAGTACTTC
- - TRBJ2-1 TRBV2 CASSNSSNEQFF TGTGCCAGCAGCAACTCCTCCAATGAGCAGTTCTTC
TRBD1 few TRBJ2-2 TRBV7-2 CASSLRGQLNTGELFF TGTGCCAGCAGCTTAAGGGGACAGCTGAACACCGGGGAGCTGTTTTTT
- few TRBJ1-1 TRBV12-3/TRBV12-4 CASSPERGTEAFF TGTGCCAGCAGTCCTGAGCGGGGCACTGAAGCTTTCTTT
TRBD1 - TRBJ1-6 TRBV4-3 CASSQDRTGGGRNSPLHF TGCGCCAGCAGCCAAGATCGTACAGGGGGTGGGAGAAATTCACCCCTCCACTTT
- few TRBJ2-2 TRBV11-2 CASTPSIGELFF TGTGCCAGCACCCCCTCCATCGGGGAGCTGTTTTTT
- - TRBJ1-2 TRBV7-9 CASSSFRQTNGGYTF TGTGCCAGCAGCTCCTTCCGGCAGACGAACGGTGGCTACACCTTC
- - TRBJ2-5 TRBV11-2 CASSLGSVLQETQYF TGTGCCAGCAGCTTGGGTTCAGTTTTGCAAGAGACCCAGTACTTC
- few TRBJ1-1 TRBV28 CASSGQLGTEAFF TGTGCCAGCAGTGGACAGTTGGGAACTGAAGCTTTCTTT
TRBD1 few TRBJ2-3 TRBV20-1 CSAKMGTGADTQYF TGCAGTGCCAAGATGGGGACAGGGGCAGATACGCAGTATTTT
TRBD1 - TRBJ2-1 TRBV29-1 CSARDRGFGRLDEQFF TGCAGCGCAAGGGACAGGGGTTTTGGAAGGTTGGATGAGCAGTTCTTC